The source of this T cell receptor (beta chain) is a study of cytomegalovirus exposure and HLA in healthy donors. CDR3 length equals 15 residues. The germline V gene has CDR1 SGHAT and CDR2 FQNNGV. V was clipped by 5 bases and J by 9 bases; unmatched bases: 9. The study ran its PCR with 60 Vbeta and 13 Jbeta primers. The repertoire was sequenced with immunoSEQ multiplex PCR; TCRdb's copy has only in-frame clones and lacks some. This sample has some 130,000 clones, with over 65% found just once. The chain links TRBV11-2 to TRBJ2-4; TRBD2 aligns across 11 bases. Sequencing input: PBMCs. The source is a woman aged 25-40 years in good health and CMV-seropositive. CDR3 amino acids: CASSTIAGGQVIQYF. The CDR3 nucleotides read TGTGCCAGCAGCACTATAGCGGGGGGGCAGGTCATTCAGTACTTC.